These T cell receptor beta chains were read from a single sample in a study of blood T cell repertoires in COVID-19. This table comes from immunoSEQ multiplex PCR, and its TCRdb copy is limited to in-frame clones, with some not included. The table has around 94,000 clones, approximately 86% seen once; the top ten hold 3%. Source material: peripheral blood. The receptors stem from a man aged 45-60 years with active or convalescent COVID-19. Each CDR3 is given with its conserved first and last residue. D genes are given only for firm matches. The size field is filled for only some rows; it gives once, few, many or a size class.

V	D	size	J	CDR3	DNA
TRBV28	TRBD1	few	TRBJ1-1	CASSSGQMNTEAFF	TGTGCCAGCAGTTCGGGACAGATGAACACTGAAGCTTTCTTT
TRBV6-2/TRBV6-3	TRBD1	-	TRBJ1-6	CASSYSGGGGGSPLHF	TGTGCCAGCAGTTATAGCGGAGGAGGGGGCGGTTCACCCCTCCACTTT
TRBV3-1/TRBV3-2	TRBD1	-	TRBJ2-7	CASSLGQGAYEQYF	TGTGCCAGCAGCCTTGGACAGGGGGCCTACGAGCAGTACTTC
TRBV7-2	-	-	TRBJ2-5	CASSLSREETQYF	TGTGCCAGCAGCTTAAGCAGGGAAGAGACCCAGTACTTC
TRBV28	-	-	TRBJ1-3	CASSVGGAGNTIYF	TGTGCCAGCAGTGTGGGAGGGGCTGGAAACACCATATATTTT
TRBV3-1/TRBV3-2	TRBD1	-	TRBJ1-6	CASRLGQGASYNSPLHF	TGTGCCAGCAGACTCGGACAGGGGGCTTCCTATAATTCACCCCTCCACTTT
TRBV7-4	TRBD1	-	TRBJ2-5	CASSFLPLKTGGRRVGETQYF	TGTGCCAGCAGCTTTTTGCCTCTTAAGACAGGGGGCCGGAGGGTAGGAGAGACCCAGTACTTC
TRBV4-2	TRBD2	many	TRBJ2-2	CASSQGGGRTGELFF	TGTGCCAGCAGCCAAGGCGGGGGGCGCACCGGGGAGCTGTTTTTT
TRBV28	-	-	TRBJ1-4	CASSLRRTAPEKLFF	TGTGCCAGCAGTTTAAGGAGGACAGCCCCTGAAAAACTGTTTTTT
TRBV7-2	-	-	TRBJ2-2	CASSLVPAGVVTGELFF	TGTGCCAGCAGCTTAGTTCCGGCCGGGGTCGTTACCGGGGAGCTGTTTTTT
TRBV6-5	TRBD2	-	TRBJ2-3	CASSYSSGGGTDTQYF	TGTGCCAGCAGTTATTCTAGCGGGGGAGGCACAGATACGCAGTATTTT
TRBV7-6	-	once	TRBJ2-5	CASSLGPQKTQYF	TGTGCCAGCAGCTTAGGGCCACAAAAGACCCAGTACTTC
TRBV7-6	TRBD1	-	TRBJ2-5	CASSSRTGETQYF	TGTGCCAGCAGCTCTCGGACAGGGGAGACCCAGTACTTC
TRBV28	TRBD1	-	TRBJ1-4	CASSLQDRRYEKLFF	TGTGCCAGCAGTTTACAGGACAGGAGATATGAAAAACTGTTTTTT
TRBV6-1	TRBD1	-	TRBJ2-2	CASSDTGTGNTGELFF	TGTGCCAGCAGTGACACCGGGACAGGAAACACCGGGGAGCTGTTTTTT
TRBV27	TRBD2	-	TRBJ2-2	CASTPGLAGGDGELFF	TGTGCCAGCACTCCGGGACTAGCGGGGGGGGACGGGGAGCTGTTTTTT
TRBV4-3	-	-	TRBJ1-3	CASSQEGGGGNTIYF	TGCGCCAGCAGCCAAGAAGGGGGTGGTGGAAACACCATATATTTT
TRBV5-5	-	-	TRBJ2-7	CASSLQLNSYEQYF	TGTGCCAGCAGCTTGCAACTGAATTCCTACGAGCAGTACTTC
TRBV7-6	-	-	TRBJ2-3	CASSLVGGLSDTQYF	TGTGCCAGCAGCTTAGTCGGGGGGCTCTCAGATACGCAGTATTTT
TRBV3-1/TRBV3-2	-	-	TRBJ1-2	CASSQGTLGYTF	TGTGCCAGCAGCCAGGGGACATTGGGCTACACCTTC
TRBV7-9	-	-	TRBJ2-5	CASIRGLQETQYF	TGTGCCAGCATTCGGGGTTTGCAAGAGACCCAGTACTTC
TRBV12-3/TRBV12-4	-	-	TRBJ1-1	CASSLQGEAFF	TGTGCCAGCAGTTTACAGGGGGAAGCTTTCTTT
TRBV2	-	-	TRBJ2-7	CASSDGLIYEQYF	TGTGCCAGCAGTGATGGGCTGATCTACGAGCAGTACTTC
TRBV28	-	-	TRBJ2-7	CASRSGTLLGQYF	TGTGCCAGCAGGTCCGGGACACTTCTCGGGCAGTACTTC
TRBV10-2	TRBD1	-	TRBJ1-1	CASAKTGATEAFF	TGCGCCAGCGCTAAGACAGGGGCCACTGAAGCTTTCTTT
TRBV7-2	-	-	TRBJ2-3	CASSLGTPSVDTQYF	TGTGCCAGCAGCTTAGGCACTCCTTCGGTAGATACGCAGTATTTT
TRBV5-1	-	-	TRBJ1-2	CASSPRYSNYGYTF	TGCGCCAGCAGCCCCAGATATTCTAACTATGGCTACACCTTC
TRBV6-1	-	few	TRBJ2-2	CASSEGGWVAYTGELFF	TGTGCCAGCAGTGAAGGCGGATGGGTGGCGTACACCGGGGAGCTGTTTTTT
TRBV19	-	-	TRBJ1-4	CASSGQRNEKLFF	TGTGCCAGTAGTGGACAGCGAAATGAAAAACTGTTTTTT
TRBV15	TRBD2	few	TRBJ2-2	CATSRDWGLAAGELFF	TGTGCCACCAGCAGAGATTGGGGACTAGCGGCGGGGGAGCTGTTTTTT
TRBV27	TRBD2	-	TRBJ2-2	CASSLGAGGPGELFF	TGTGCCAGCAGTTTGGGAGCGGGGGGGCCCGGGGAGCTGTTTTTT
TRBV20-1	-	-	TRBJ2-5	CSASRGAGETQYF	TGCAGTGCTAGTCGGGGGGCTGGGGAGACCCAGTACTTC
TRBV6-1	-	-	TRBJ2-1	CASSDPGPNSYNEQFF	TGTGCCAGCAGTGACCCAGGCCCTAATTCCTACAATGAGCAGTTCTTC
TRBV2	TRBD1	-	TRBJ2-2	CASSGGQAVGELFF	TGTGCCAGCAGCGGGGGACAGGCGGTCGGGGAGCTGTTTTTT
TRBV10-3	TRBD2	-	TRBJ2-3	CAISEGSGGSTDTQYF	TGTGCCATCAGTGAAGGTAGCGGGGGAAGCACAGATACGCAGTATTTT
TRBV18	-	-	TRBJ2-6	CASSPPQVSGANVLTF	TGTGCCAGCTCCCCCCCGCAGGTCTCTGGGGCCAACGTCCTGACTTTC